Following are 17 T cell receptor beta chains from one sample sequenced in a study of T-cell reconstitution after alpha-beta-depleted transplantation in children. TCRbeta library preparation incorporated unique molecular identifiers. Using its own MiXCR run on the PCR reads, TCRdb lists one record per CDR3 protein. The repertoire holds hundreds of thousands of distinct CDR3 sequences, with around 12% as singletons. Specimen: PBMCs from the stem cell graft donor, collected from the stem cell graft. The receptors originated from a human donor who donated a stem cell graft to a child with combined immunodeficiency.

Ten or more counts support this clonotype. The chain has TRBV5-5 and TRBJ1-1; tentatively, D is TRBD1 (6 bases). Per the germline V gene, CDR1 is SGHKS and CDR2 is YYEKEE (reference sequence). The CDR3 is made up of 14 amino acids. The V end lost 2 bases, the J end lost 1 base, and 9 bases lay between the germline ends. The CDR3 region has the DNA TGTGCCAGCAGCTTTGACAGGTGGAACACTGAAGCTTTCTTT. Amino acids: CASSFDRWNTEAFF.

A note on this clonotype: A much larger clone lies one base from this, so it may be a read error. The chain links TRBV12-3 or TRBV12-4 to TRBJ1-1; D remains unclear. The CDR3 has 15 residues. V lost 10 bases, J lost 6 bases, and 24 bases lay in between. The CDR3 DNA is TGTGCCACCCCCTTAGGCGGCCGGAAGGGAGCTGAAGCTTTCTTT. As protein: CATPLGGRKGAEAFF.

This clonotype has only a few counts. The V gene is TRBV5-1, the J gene TRBJ2-2; D is uncertain. Trimming took off 1 base at V and 6 bases at J, with 16 bases between the two ends. Germline CDR1 is SGHRS and CDR2 is YFSETQ. The CDR3 covers 16 residues. CDR3 amino acids: CASSLSLLLPSGELFF. In nucleotides, the CDR3 is TGCGCCAGCAGCTTGTCCCTACTCCTCCCGTCCGGGGAGCTGTTTTTT.

In this sample, this clonotype turned up a few times. The gene calls are TRBV7-3 and TRBJ2-7; no firm D call. Between the trimmed V and J ends, which lost 1 base and 5 bases, there was a span of 18 bases. The germline CDR1 and CDR2 sequences are SGHTA and FQGTGA. The CDR3 extends over 16 amino acids. The CDR3 nucleotides are TGTGCCAGCAGCTTAATAGGGTTGGTAGGTTTCGACGAGCAGTACTTC. Translation gives CASSLIGLVGFDEQYF. Looking up the rest from reference TRBV7-3 and TRBJ2-7 gives the full variable domain: GAGVSQTPSNKVTEKGKYVELRCDPISGHTALYWYRQSLGQGPEFLIYFQGTGAADDSGLPNDRFFAVRPEGSVSTLKIQRTERGDSAVYLCASSLIGLVGFDEQYFGPGTRLTVT.

This clonotype was recorded a few times. The chain combines TRBV4-3 with TRBJ2-1, with 11 positions matching TRBD2. The germline V gene has CDR1 LGHNA and CDR2 YSLEER. The V gene end was trimmed by 4 bases and the J gene end by 6 bases; junction bases not matched to a gene: 11. CDR3 length equals 17 residues. The CDR3 nucleotides read TGCGCCAGCAGCCCCCAACCCACTAGCGGGGGCGGCAATGAGCAGTTCTTC. Encoded protein: CASSPQPTSGGGNEQFF.

This clonotype was counted ten times or more. The V call is TRBV12-3 or TRBV12-4, the J call TRBJ2-1; 11 bases are shared with TRBD2. This CDR3 region has 15 residues. V dropped 7 bases and J dropped 8; count of bases not matched to a gene: 10. The CDR3 loop is CASNVAGGPGDEQFF. The CDR3 nucleotides read TGTGCCAGCAACGTAGCGGGAGGGCCAGGTGATGAGCAGTTCTTC.

The chain employs TRBV29-1 and TRBJ1-1, with no clear D. The length of the CDR3 is 11 residues. CDR1 SQVTM and CDR2 ANQGSEA come from the germline V gene. Trimming shortened V by 5 bases and J by 1 base, and 5 bases separated the two germline ends. The CDR3 sequence is CSVLKNTEAFF. DNA of the CDR3: TGCAGCGTTCTAAAGAACACTGAAGCTTTCTTT.

This clonotype was detected only once. The gene calls are TRBV18 and TRBJ2-1; D unclear. The V and J ends lost 1 base and 1 base respectively, with 8 bases between them. Germline V CDR1 and CDR2: KGHSH, LQKENI. The CDR3 runs 15 residues. The CDR3 sequence: CASSPLLESYNEQFF. The CDR3 nucleotides read TGTGCCAGCTCACCACTTTTGGAATCCTACAATGAGCAGTTCTTC.

The chain couples TRBV7-7 to TRBJ2-1; D might be TRBD2 (6 bases). Trimming shortened V by 5 bases and J by 0 bases, and 17 bases separated the two germline ends. Per germline, CDR1 SSHAT and CDR2 FNYEAQ (reference sequence). The CDR3 loop spans 17 amino acids. As DNA, the CDR3 is TGTGCCAGCAGCCCCTTGCCCCGGGGGAGCTCCTACAATGAGCAGTTCTTC. As protein: CASSPLPRGSSYNEQFF. Full variable domain (outside the CDR3, taken from reference TRBV7-7 and TRBJ2-1): GAGVSQSPRYKVTKRGQDVTLRCDPISSHATLYWYQQALGQGPEFLTYFNYEAQPDKSGLPSDRFSAERPEGSISTLTIQRTEQRDSAMYRCASSPLPRGSSYNEQFFGPGTRLTVL.

The chain links TRBV11-3 to TRBJ1-1; D is uncertain. Germline CDR1 SGHNT, CDR2 YENEEA. V lost 2 bases, J lost 6 bases, and 7 bases lay in between. CDR3 size: 12 residues. CDR3 bases: TGTGCCAGCAGCTTATTTACCGCTGAAGCTTTCTTT. Protein: CASSLFTAEAFF.

In its sample, this clonotype was seen many times. V gene TRBV28 combines with J gene TRBJ2-7; D remains ambiguous. The ends were cut back, 8 bases at V and 4 bases at J, with 12 bases in the middle. The CDR3 is made up of 12 amino acids. The V gene's germline CDR1 is MDHEN and CDR2 SYDVKM. The CDR3 nucleotides read TGTGCCAGCGCCTACACCACGTACGAGCAGTACTTC. Its protein is CASAYTTYEQYF.

The table lists this clonotype with a few counts. The gene calls are TRBV9 and TRBJ2-3; D gene uncertain. There are 13 residues in the CDR3. V was pared by 0 bases and J by 2 bases, with 4 bases between. Germline-derived CDR1 and CDR2 are SGDLS and YYNGEE. Here the CDR3 reads CASSVGNTDTQYF. The DNA for the CDR3 is TGTGCCAGCAGCGTAGGTAACACAGATACGCAGTATTTT. Together with reference TRBV9 and TRBJ2-3, the CDR3 gives the full variable domain: DSGVTQTPKHLITATGQRVTLRCSPRSGDLSVYWYQQSLDQGLQFLIQYYNGEERAKGNILERFSAQQFPDLHSELNLSSLELGDSALYFCASSVGNTDTQYFGPGTRLTVL.

CDR3 coding DNA: TGTGCCAGCAAGGGGGTAGACAATGAGCAGTTCTTC. Residues: CASKGVDNEQFF. The chain joins TRBV9 to TRBJ2-1, with a possible D match to TRBD1 (6 bases). This CDR3 is built from 12 residues. Trimming pared 6 bases from V and 5 bases from J, leaving 9 bases between. Germline assignment: CDR1 SGDLS and CDR2 YYNGEE.

This clonotype showed up just a few times. This chain joins TRBV6-1 and TRBJ2-7; D gene ambiguous. Germline CDR1 is MNHNS and CDR2 is SASEGT. Trimming shortened V by 5 bases and J by 5 bases, and 13 bases separated the two germline ends. The CDR3 length is 13 residues. Written as DNA, the CDR3 is TGTGCCAGCAGTACGGACCCTTCGGACGAGCAGTACTTC. Translating it yields CASSTDPSDEQYF.

The V call is TRBV7-2, the J call TRBJ2-3; 14 bases line up with TRBD2. Germline CDR1 reads SGHTA; CDR2 reads FQGNSA. The CDR3 loop spans 15 amino acids. J was trimmed by 12 bases and V by 5 bases; bases with no gene match: 10. The CDR3: CASSPGTSGSSRQYF. The CDR3 bases are TGTGCCAGCAGCCCCGGGACTAGCGGGAGCAGTCGTCAGTATTTT.

This clonotype was seen at least ten times. The J gene is TRBJ2-5, the V gene TRBV15; D is unresolved. Deletions cut 3 bases from V and 5 bases from J, with 7 bases between. This CDR3 spans 12 amino acids. The germline gives CDR1 LNHNV, CDR2 YYDKDF (reference sequence). CDR3 DNA sequence: TGTGCCACCAGCAGTATCGGTGAGACCCAGTACTTC. This encodes CATSSIGETQYF.

This clonotype was observed a handful of times. The V call is TRBV18, the J call TRBJ2-6; the D gene is possibly TRBD2 (5 bases). CDR1 is KGHSH, CDR2 LQKENI, per germline. The CDR3 loop spans 16 amino acids. With 2 bases removed from V and 0 bases from J, the gap between germline ends came to 8 bases. The CDR3: CASSPRGRSGANVLTF. In nucleotides, the CDR3 is TGTGCCAGCTCACCAAGAGGGCGCTCTGGGGCCAACGTCCTGACTTTC.